This T cell receptor beta chain was captured in a study of Ad26.COV2.S vaccination and SARS-CoV-2 variants. The CDR3 runs to 14 residues. V trimming: 0 bases; J trimming: 3 bases; junction bases outside the gene matches: 2. Germline CDR1 reads SGDLS; CDR2 reads YYNGEE. Repertoires were generated with immunoSEQ multiplex PCR, while TCRdb's copy carries only in-frame clones and drops some. The data hold about 480,000 clones, with approximately 90% observed a single time. Regarding treatment: approximately 18 received Ad26.COV2.S at low or high dose, single or two shots; about 5 received placebo; per-sample allocation not given. Specimens were obtained on day 63 following the first vaccine or placebo injection. An Ad26 vector was used to express Wuhan-strain SARS-CoV-2 spike as the vaccine.

The receptor's source is a person between 18 and 60 years old who received the Ad26.COV2.S COVID-19 vaccine or a placebo. This sequence joins TRBV9 and TRBJ1-2; 7 nucleotides line up with TRBD1. The source material was peripheral blood, sampled in a trial of Ad26.COV2.S vaccine versus placebo. The CDR3, as DNA: TGTGCCAGCAGCGTAGACAGGGGCGACTATGGCTACACCTTC. As protein: CASSVDRGDYGYTF.